This is a list of T cell receptor beta chains from one sample in a study of glioma-infiltrating T cells after dendritic cell vaccination. Method: immunoSEQ multiplex PCR; TCRdb's copy keeps in-frame clones and lacks some. Altogether tens of thousands of clones are present, 85% being singletons, with the ten largest covering around 9.3%. Material: blood, obtained after dendritic cell vaccination. The receptors here all came from a human donor with glioblastoma. CDR3s include the opening cysteine and the closing phenylalanine or tryptophan. The order of the fields is clone size, V gene, J gene, D gene, CDR3 protein, CDR3 DNA. A D gene is named only where the DNA matches it firmly. Expanded clones get a size class; other rows say once, few or many, or leave the size out.

NA,TRBV7-8,TRBJ2-7,TRBD2,CASSLRTPGLAGGHHEQYF,TGTGCCAGCAGCTTACGAACCCCGGGACTAGCGGGAGGGCACCACGAGCAGTACTTC
NA,TRBV30,TRBJ1-1,NA,CAWKRGAGTEAFF,TGTGCCTGGAAACGGGGTGCGGGCACTGAAGCTTTCTTT
NA,TRBV11-2,TRBJ2-1,TRBD2,CASRPLAASYNEQFF,TGTGCCAGCAGGCCACTAGCGGCTTCCTACAATGAGCAGTTCTTC
NA,TRBV9,TRBJ2-5,TRBD2,CASSVGSGLDLQETQYF,TGTGCCAGCAGCGTAGGGTCCGGACTAGACCTTCAAGAGACCCAGTACTTC
NA,TRBV7-6,TRBJ2-2,TRBD1,CASRGQGSNTGELFF,TGTGCCAGCCGGGGACAGGGGTCGAACACCGGGGAGCTGTTTTTT
NA,TRBV27,TRBJ2-7,TRBD2,CASTPGLAGDSYEQYF,TGTGCCAGCACCCCAGGACTAGCGGGAGACTCCTACGAGCAGTACTTC
NA,TRBV27,TRBJ2-2,TRBD1,CASSLYRGQGELFF,TGTGCCAGCAGTTTGTACAGGGGGCAGGGGGAGCTGTTTTTT
NA,TRBV28,TRBJ2-3,NA,CASSSPLKLPSTDTQYF,TGTGCCAGCAGTTCACCTTTGAAGCTTCCGAGCACAGATACGCAGTATTTT
NA,TRBV7-2,TRBJ2-1,TRBD2,CASSLKGYSGGPYNEQFF,TGTGCCAGCAGCTTAAAGGGGTATAGCGGGGGGCCCTACAATGAGCAGTTCTTC
NA,TRBV7-2,TRBJ2-3,NA,CASSSRVGTDTQYF,TGTGCCAGCAGCTCCCGGGTAGGCACAGATACGCAGTATTTT
NA,TRBV6-1,TRBJ2-1,TRBD1,CATHPQGNYNEQFF,TGTGCCACCCATCCACAGGGGAATTACAATGAGCAGTTCTTC
NA,TRBV25-1,TRBJ2-3,NA,CASIGEADTQYF,TGTGCCAGCATTGGGGAGGCAGATACGCAGTATTTT
few,TRBV6-1,TRBJ2-7,TRBD2,CASSQLAGGANEQYF,TGTGCCAGCAGCCAACTAGCGGGGGGCGCCAACGAGCAGTACTTC
few,TRBV7-6,TRBJ1-1,TRBD1,CASSLDRDRGNTEAFF,TGTGCCAGCAGCTTGGACCGGGACAGGGGGAACACTGAAGCTTTCTTT
NA,TRBV27,TRBJ1-1,NA,CASSLLTGTTEAFF,TGTGCCAGCAGTTTACTCACAGGGACCACTGAAGCTTTCTTT
NA,TRBV7-2,TRBJ1-2,NA,CASSTRSGEYGYTF,TGTGCCAGCAGCACTCGGTCGGGGGAATATGGCTACACCTTC
NA,TRBV6-6,TRBJ1-5,TRBD1,CAGSYAGGGNQPQHF,TGTGCCGGCAGTTACGCAGGGGGCGGCAATCAGCCCCAGCATTTT
NA,TRBV29-1,TRBJ2-7,NA,CSGRPMGVSEQYF,TGCAGCGGGAGGCCCATGGGAGTTTCCGAGCAGTACTTC
once,TRBV9,TRBJ2-7,TRBD2,CASSVTSGAYSYEQYF,TGTGCCAGCAGCGTAACTAGCGGGGCTTACTCCTACGAGCAGTACTTC
NA,TRBV5-6,TRBJ2-4,TRBD2,CASSPGTSMGNIQYF,TGTGCCAGCAGCCCCGGGACTAGCATGGGAAACATTCAGTACTTC
NA,TRBV6-1,TRBJ2-7,NA,CASRRASSYEQYF,TGTGCCAGCAGACGCGCAAGCTCCTACGAGCAGTACTTC
NA,TRBV11-2,TRBJ1-2,NA,CASSLEPGSNYGYTF,TGTGCCAGCAGCTTAGAACCGGGGTCTAACTATGGCTACACCTTC
NA,TRBV2,TRBJ2-1,NA,CASSGQPSSYNEQFF,TGTGCCAGCAGTGGACAACCGAGCTCCTACAATGAGCAGTTCTTC
NA,TRBV27,TRBJ2-4,TRBD1,CASSLSGTGLNIQYF,TGTGCCAGCAGTTTATCCGGGACAGGGCTAAACATTCAGTACTTC
once,TRBV29-1,TRBJ2-1,NA,CSVGKGLSSYNEQFF,TGCAGCGTTGGCAAGGGGCTCAGCTCCTACAATGAGCAGTTCTTC
NA,TRBV5-1,TRBJ1-1,TRBD1,CASSLRDSMNTEAFF,TGCGCCAGCAGCCTCCGGGACAGCATGAACACTGAAGCTTTCTTT
NA,TRBV7-3,TRBJ2-1,TRBD2,CASSLAGGFEFNEQFF,TGTGCCAGCAGCCTAGCGGGGGGGTTCGAATTCAATGAGCAGTTCTTC
NA,TRBV9,TRBJ1-1,NA,CASSVVEDFEAFF,TGTGCCAGCAGCGTAGTCGAGGATTTTGAAGCTTTCTTT
few,TRBV6-4,TRBJ1-1,NA,CASSYSPGDGYTEAFF,TGTGCCAGCAGTTACTCACCGGGGGATGGCTACACTGAAGCTTTCTTT
NA,TRBV18,TRBJ2-3,NA,CASSPPSTDTQYF,TGTGCCAGCTCACCACCCTCCACAGATACGCAGTATTTT
NA,TRBV2,TRBJ2-7,NA,CASSGGGGTDIDEQYF,TGTGCCAGCAGTGGAGGGGGGGGGACGGATATTGACGAGCAGTACTTC
NA,TRBV5-4,TRBJ2-5,TRBD1,CASSLGRTGQETQYF,TGTGCCAGCAGCTTGGGGCGGACAGGCCAAGAGACCCAGTACTTC
NA,TRBV14,TRBJ1-6,NA,CASSQEGQVNSPLHF,TGTGCCAGCAGCCAAGAAGGACAAGTCAATTCACCCCTCCACTTT
NA,TRBV7-9,TRBJ1-5,NA,CASSTQNQPQHF,TGTGCCAGCAGCACACAAAATCAGCCCCAGCATTTT
NA,TRBV10-1,TRBJ1-2,TRBD1,CASSTPGQVNYGYTF,TGCGCCAGCAGTACCCCAGGACAGGTCAACTATGGCTACACCTTC
NA,TRBV2,TRBJ2-3,NA,CASRGNGLRTDTQYF,TGTGCCAGCAGGGGTAACGGACTACGCACAGATACGCAGTATTTT
NA,TRBV6-1,TRBJ2-5,TRBD2,CASNRGEGETQYF,TGTGCCAGCAACCGGGGGGAGGGAGAGACCCAGTACTTC
NA,TRBV5-1,TRBJ2-5,NA,CASSLVAGSRAETQYF,TGCGCCAGCAGCTTGGTAGCCGGGAGTCGTGCAGAGACCCAGTACTTC
NA,TRBV19,TRBJ2-2,NA,CASRDNDNTGELFF,TGTGCCAGTCGGGACAATGATAACACCGGGGAGCTGTTTTTT
NA,TRBV19,TRBJ2-6,TRBD2,CASSIRTSGSAGANVLTF,TGTGCCAGTAGTATAAGGACTAGCGGGAGTGCTGGGGCCAACGTCCTGACTTTC
many,TRBV6-1,TRBJ2-3,TRBD2,CASSDTSGGSDTQYF,TGTGCCAGCAGTGATACTAGCGGGGGCTCAGATACGCAGTATTTT
NA,TRBV27,TRBJ2-7,TRBD2,CASALAAVYEQYF,TGTGCCAGCGCACTAGCGGCAGTCTACGAGCAGTACTTC
NA,TRBV5-6,TRBJ2-2,TRBD2,CASSFGTSNTGELFF,TGTGCCAGCAGCTTTGGGACTAGCAACACCGGGGAGCTGTTTTTT
few,TRBV2,TRBJ2-7,NA,CASRKSTGEQYF,TGTGCCAGCAGGAAAAGTACGGGGGAGCAGTACTTC
NA,TRBV6-1,TRBJ1-3,NA,CASSQGRSSGNTIYF,TGTGCCAGCAGTCAGGGAAGGTCCTCTGGAAACACCATATATTTT
NA,TRBV4-1,TRBJ2-5,NA,CASSQVEQGETQYF,TGCGCCAGCAGCCAAGTCGAGCAGGGTGAGACCCAGTACTTC
NA,TRBV2,TRBJ1-4,NA,CASRGRGVVGEKLFF,TGTGCCAGCAGGGGCAGGGGCGTAGTGGGTGAAAAACTGTTTTTT
NA,TRBV7-3,TRBJ2-7,NA,CASSLQAGQLPYEQYF,TGTGCCAGCAGCTTACAAGCCGGACAGCTCCCCTACGAGCAGTACTTC
NA,TRBV10-3,TRBJ2-1,TRBD2,CAISESGALLAGEFGDNEQFF,TGTGCCATCAGTGAGTCGGGAGCACTACTAGCGGGAGAGTTTGGAGACAATGAGCAGTTCTTC
NA,TRBV6-5,TRBJ2-7,NA,CASSFLARSYEQYF,TGTGCCAGCAGTTTCCTAGCCCGCTCCTACGAGCAGTACTTC
NA,TRBV7-2,TRBJ2-7,TRBD2,CASSLAEAGGREQYF,TGTGCCAGCAGCTTAGCGGAAGCGGGGGGGCGTGAGCAGTACTTC